A single sample gave rise to the 20 T cell receptor beta chains below, sequenced in a study of technical replicates of blood from a handful of donors. The table came from immunoSEQ multiplex PCR; TCRdb's copy has only in-frame clones and leaves some out. The sample contains 79,000 or so clones, 90% to 95% of which appear only once. Specimen: T cells isolated from PBMCs. The source of these receptors is a human donor in good health.

The chain couples TRBV5-6 to TRBJ2-5; D gene uncertain. The germline CDR1 and CDR2 sequences are SGHDT and YYEEEE. V was clipped by 6 bases and J by 2 bases, with 14 bases between them. CDR3 length: 14 residues. CDR3 DNA: TGTGCCAGCAACCCGTTTTCCCAGCAAGAGACCCAGTACTTC. Translation: CASNPFSQQETQYF.

The J gene is TRBJ2-3, the V gene TRBV9; D is possibly TRBD2 (5 bases). This CDR3 is 14 amino acids long. Trimming removed 0 bases at V and 2 bases at J, with 7 bases between. The germline gives CDR1 SGDLS, CDR2 YYNGEE. This CDR3 reads CASSVDGVTDTQYF. CDR3 DNA: TGTGCCAGCAGCGTAGACGGGGTCACAGATACGCAGTATTTT.

The chain employs TRBV11-2 and TRBJ2-7; 13 bases match TRBD2. Germline V gene lookup returns CDR1 SGHAT and CDR2 FQNNGV. The CDR3 is 14 amino acids. The ends lost 4 bases at V and 9 bases at J; junction bases unmatched: 6. The CDR3 is CASSSGTSGTRQYF. The CDR3 DNA is TGTGCCAGCAGCTCGGGGACTAGCGGGACCCGGCAGTACTTC. Supplemented by reference TRBV11-2 and TRBJ2-7, the full variable domain reads EAGVAQSPRYKIIEKRQSVAFWCNPISGHATLYWYQQILGQGPKLLIQFQNNGVVDDSQLPKDRFSAERLKGVDSTLKIQPAKLEDSAVYLCASSSGTSGTRQYFGPGTRLTVT.

The chain recombines TRBV28 with TRBJ1-1, with D perhaps TRBD1 (6 bases). Germline assignment: CDR1 MDHEN and CDR2 SYDVKM. V lost 4 bases to trimming and J lost 0 bases, with 15 bases between them. CDR3 size: 16 residues. The CDR3 loop reads CASSSTGHHLNTEAFF. CDR3 bases: TGTGCCAGCAGTTCCACGGGACACCATCTGAACACTGAAGCTTTCTTT.

DNA of the CDR3: TGTGCCAGCAGCTCCGTGTCGGGACACCTCGACCGGGAGCTGTTTTTT. Translating it yields CASSSVSGHLDRELFF. The chain carries TRBV9 and TRBJ2-2; maybe TRBD1 (6 bases). Germline V gene sequence: CDR1 SGDLS, CDR2 YYNGEE. The CDR3 runs 16 residues. V was trimmed by 4 bases and J by 9 bases, leaving 22 bases between them.

V and J are TRBV2 and TRBJ2-2; TRBD1 matches at 7 bases. The CDR3 has 13 residues. J lost 5 bases, V lost 7 bases, and 4 bases had no gene match. The germline V gene encodes CDR1 SNHLY and CDR2 FYNNEI. The CDR3 loop is CASTLQGTGELFF. The CDR3 DNA sequence: TGTGCCAGCACCTTACAGGGGACCGGGGAGCTGTTTTTT.

The V gene is TRBV18, the J gene TRBJ1-4; D is unresolved. There are 14 residues in the CDR3. The ends were cut back, 3 bases at V and 7 bases at J, with 12 bases in the middle. Germline V CDR1 and CDR2: KGHSH, LQKENI. The DNA for the CDR3 is TGTGCCAGCTCACCCGAGTCAGGTGGTGAAAAACTGTTTTTT. This sequence encodes CASSPESGGEKLFF.

V usage is TRBV6-5 and J usage is TRBJ2-5, with D perhaps matching TRBD2 (6 bases). Trimming removed 0 bases from V and 3 bases from J, with 8 bases in between. Per germline, CDR1 MNHEY and CDR2 SVGAGI. This CDR3 spans 14 amino acids. This CDR3 is CASSYSEGEETQYF. As DNA, the CDR3 is TGTGCCAGCAGTTACTCGGAGGGAGAAGAGACCCAGTACTTC.

This chain links TRBV20-1 with TRBJ2-5; no firm D call. Germline V lookup: CDR1 DFQATT, CDR2 SNEGSKA (reference sequence). Trimming stripped 3 bases from V and 7 bases from J, with 9 bases between. This CDR3 contains 11 residues. The CDR3 nucleotides read TGCAGTGCTAGTCGTGGCGGGACCCAGTACTTC. Translating gives CSASRGGTQYF.

Concerning this clone itself: The junction and the germline gene differ at one end; a read error may be behind it. This chain uses TRBV30 with TRBJ1-1; unclear D gene. CDR3 size: 13 residues. Germline values: CDR1 GTSNPN, CDR2 SVGIG (reference sequence). CDR3 DNA sequence: TGTGCCTGGAATCAAAAGGGAGTGCCGAAGGTGGTCTTT. It translates to CAWNQKGVPKVVF.

The rearrangement joins TRBV2 to TRBJ1-4; 7 nucleotides align to TRBD1. This CDR3 comprises 14 residues. Germline CDR1 SNHLY, CDR2 FYNNEI. Trimming at V came to 8 bases and at J to 2 bases, leaving 5 bases not matched to a gene. CDR3 in amino acids: CASLRGLTNEKLFF. The CDR3 region has the DNA TGTGCCAGCCTGAGGGGGCTGACTAATGAAAAACTGTTTTTT.

The DNA for the CDR3 is TGTGCCAGCAGTGAAGTAGGGACATACTACGAGCAGTACTTC. Translated: CASSEVGTYYEQYF. V usage is TRBV6-1 and J usage is TRBJ2-7; D may be TRBD1 (6 bases). Germline V gene lookup returns CDR1 MNHNS and CDR2 SASEGT. V was shortened by 1 base and J by 3 bases, with 10 bases between the two germline ends. The CDR3 is 14 amino acids.

The rearrangement uses TRBV9 and TRBJ2-7, with no clear D. Trimming pared 3 bases from V and 3 bases from J, leaving 13 bases between. CDR1 is SGDLS and CDR2 is YYNGEE in the germline V gene. The CDR3 is made up of 14 amino acids. The CDR3 is CASSGDGEDYEQYF. The CDR3 DNA is TGTGCCAGCAGCGGTGACGGCGAGGACTACGAGCAGTACTTC.

This chain connects TRBV12-5 to TRBJ1-2; 10 nucleotides match TRBD1. The CDR3 is 11 amino acids. The germline V gene has CDR1 LGHNT and CDR2 FRNRAP. V dropped 7 bases and J dropped 10; count of bases not matched to a gene: 3. CDR3 coding DNA: TGTGCTAGTGAGGGACAGGGGTCCTACACCTTC. The encoded protein is CASEGQGSYTF.

J is TRBJ1-2 and V is TRBV7-2, with a weak D call TRBD1 (5 bases). Germline-derived CDR1 and CDR2 are SGHTA and FQGNSA. The V end was cut by 8 bases, the J end by 3 bases, with 19 bases between. This CDR3 contains 15 residues. CDR3 region: CASRTTGAFDYGYTF. In DNA, the CDR3 is TGTGCCAGCCGGACTACTGGGGCTTTTGACTATGGCTACACCTTC.

The rearrangement joins TRBV4-1 to TRBJ2-5; D is perhaps TRBD2 (6 bases). The V gene's germline CDR1 is MGHRA and CDR2 YSYEKL. The V end lost 4 bases, the J end lost 3 bases, and 9 bases lay between the germline ends. The CDR3 has 13 residues. The CDR3 region has the DNA TGCGCCAGCAGCCGGCCGGGGGAAGAGACCCAGTACTTC. This sequence encodes CASSRPGEETQYF.

J is TRBJ1-1 and V is TRBV9, with D unclear. The CDR3 totals 11 residues. The germline gives CDR1 SGDLS, CDR2 YYNGEE. With 4 bases removed from V and 5 bases from J, the gap between germline ends came to 6 bases. This CDR3 reads CASSRGTEAFF. Written as DNA, the CDR3 is TGTGCCAGCAGCCGCGGGACTGAAGCTTTCTTT.

The chain has TRBV6-5 and TRBJ2-7, with 9 positions matching TRBD2. Per the germline V gene, CDR1 is MNHEY and CDR2 is SVGAGI. The CDR3 is made up of 16 amino acids. J gave up 2 bases and V 0 bases, and 5 bases lay outside the gene matches. CDR3 in DNA: TGTGCCAGCAGTTACTCGAAGCGCGGGGGGGCCTACGAGCAGTACTTC. It codes for CASSYSKRGGAYEQYF.

This rearrangement joins TRBV21-1 to TRBJ2-2; the table's D call, TRBD2, was not checked against the DNA. TRBV21-1 is a recognized pseudogene. The CDR3 covers 17 residues. CDR3 nucleotide sequence: TGTGCCAGCAGCAAAGCTGCGGGGGCTCGGGACACCGGGGAGCTGTTTTTT. It codes for CASSKAAGARDTGELFF.

This chain links TRBV4-1 with TRBJ2-7, with 10 bases fitting TRBD2. Losses at the gene ends were 3 bases for V and 2 bases for J; bases not matched to a gene: 7. The CDR3 runs 16 residues. Germline V gives CDR1 MGHRA, CDR2 YSYEKL. In DNA form, the CDR3 reads TGCGCCAGCAGCCACGTCGGACTAGCGGTCGCCTACGAGCAGTACTTC. Translation: CASSHVGLAVAYEQYF.